A single sample gave rise to the 22 T cell receptor beta chains below, sequenced in a study of blood T cell repertoires in COVID-19. Data came from immunoSEQ multiplex PCR; TCRdb stores just in-frame clones and leaves some out. This sample has 350,000 to 400,000 clones, with more than 80% found just once. The sample was peripheral blood. The source of these receptors is a woman aged 30 to 39 with COVID-19, enrolled during active disease.

J is TRBJ2-2 and V is TRBV28, with D possibly matching TRBD1 (5 bases). The CDR3 loop spans 16 amino acids. Germline CDR1 and CDR2: MDHEN and SYDVKM. V gave up 4 bases and J gave up 3 bases, with 15 bases separating them. CDR3 loop: CASSSPRVAHTGELFF. In DNA, the CDR3 is TGTGCCAGCAGTTCACCCAGGGTCGCGCACACCGGGGAGCTGTTTTTT.

The chain carries TRBV5-4 and TRBJ2-3; maybe TRBD2 (6 bases). V was clipped by 1 base and J by 3 bases, with 12 bases between them. This CDR3 has 15 residues. The germline gives CDR1 SGHNT, CDR2 YYREEE (reference sequence). Here the CDR3 reads CASSLSSGTTDTQYF. In DNA, the CDR3 is TGTGCCAGCAGCTTGAGTAGCGGTACGACAGATACGCAGTATTTT.

The V call is TRBV5-1, the J call TRBJ2-3; TRBD1 is a possible D gene (6 bases). This CDR3 spans 16 amino acids. Germline CDR1 and CDR2: SGHRS and YFSETQ. The V end lost 3 bases, the J end lost 6 bases, and 20 bases lay between the germline ends. For the CDR3, the DNA is TGCGCCAGCAGCTATGGACAGTCAATCCGAGGGGATACGCAGTATTTT. As protein: CASSYGQSIRGDTQYF.

This sequence joins TRBV3-1 (or the pseudogene TRBV3-2) and TRBJ2-6; 10 bases map to TRBD2. Germline V CDR1 and CDR2: LGHDT, YNNKEL (reference sequence). V gave up 4 bases and J gave up 0 bases; unmatched junction bases: 6. The CDR3 totals 18 residues. The CDR3 sequence: CASSLGLAAISGANVLTF. In DNA, the CDR3 is TGTGCCAGCAGCCTAGGACTAGCGGCCATCTCTGGGGCCAACGTCCTGACTTTC.

The chain combines TRBV23-1 with TRBJ2-7; 10 positions agree with TRBD1. TRBV23-1 is assigned to the ORF class and has an uncertain function. The CDR3 is 16 amino acids. With V trimmed by 2 bases and J by 2 bases, 6 bases remained unmatched. The CDR3 region has the DNA TGCGCCAGCAGTCAAAATGGACAGGGGGGAACCTACGAGCAGTACGTC. Translating it yields CASSQNGQGGTYEQYV.

This sequence joins TRBV18 and TRBJ2-7; a weak D match, TRBD1 (6 bases). Trimming took 3 bases from V and 2 from J, leaving 11 bases between them. The CDR3 extends over 14 amino acids. Germline V gene lookup returns CDR1 KGHSH and CDR2 LQKENI. CDR3 loop: CASSPATGPYEQYV. CDR3 coding DNA: TGTGCCAGCTCACCGGCAACAGGGCCCTACGAGCAGTACGTC.

The chain links TRBV6-5 to TRBJ2-3; TRBD2 aligns across 7 bases. Germline lookup yields CDR1 MNHEY and CDR2 SVGAGI. The CDR3 has 16 amino acids. V lost 2 bases and J lost 0; bases outside the gene matches: 5. The CDR3 here is CASSYAGEPSTDTQYF. The CDR3 DNA follows: TGTGCCAGCAGTTACGCGGGGGAGCCTAGCACAGATACGCAGTATTTT.

A few counts support this clone. The J gene is TRBJ2-5, the V gene TRBV2, with 7 bases fitting TRBD2. The CDR3 is 12 residues long. CDR1 is SNHLY and CDR2 is FYNNEI in the germline V gene. With V trimmed by 4 bases and J by 6 bases, 2 bases remained unmatched. DNA for the CDR3: TGTGCCAGCAGTGGGGACTACCAGACCCAGTACTTC. The encoded protein is CASSGDYQTQYF.

The rearrangement links TRBV2 to TRBJ1-2; 7 bases fit TRBD1. CDR1 is SNHLY, CDR2 FYNNEI, per germline. With V trimmed by 3 bases and J by 3 bases, 10 bases remained unmatched. The CDR3 spans 16 residues. The CDR3: CASSERRQGGDYGYTF. CDR3 nucleotides: TGTGCCAGCAGTGAGCGCCGACAGGGCGGCGACTATGGCTACACCTTC.

This clone was seen a handful of times. J is TRBJ2-3 and V is TRBV19; D unresolved. The V end was cut by 1 base, the J end by 2 bases, with 13 bases between. In germline, CDR1 is LNHDA, CDR2 SQIVND (reference sequence). There are 16 residues in the CDR3. The chain's CDR3 is CASSIGVAENTDTQYF. CDR3 coding DNA: TGTGCCAGTAGTATAGGGGTAGCAGAAAACACAGATACGCAGTATTTT.

The chain has TRBV4-1 and TRBJ1-4; the match to TRBD1 covers 7 bases. The germline CDR1 and CDR2 sequences are MGHRA and YSYEKL. The CDR3 covers 15 residues. Germline trimming cut 0 bases from V and 7 bases from J; bases unmatched to any gene: 5. CDR3 sequence reads: CASSQDEAGGEKLFF. CDR3 coding DNA: TGCGCCAGCAGCCAAGATGAGGCAGGGGGTGAAAAACTGTTTTTT.

This chain uses TRBV6-5 with TRBJ1-2, with D possibly TRBD1 on 5 matching bases. Germline CDR1 and CDR2: MNHEY and SVGAGI. The CDR3 extends over 16 amino acids. The V and J ends lost 0 bases and 3 bases respectively, with 14 bases between them. The DNA for the CDR3 is TGTGCCAGCAGTTACTCGGCGGGACGGTCACACTATGGCTACACCTTC. This translates into CASSYSAGRSHYGYTF.

The chain has TRBV6-5 and TRBJ2-1; 8 positions match TRBD1. The CDR3 length is 13 residues. Germline V gene data show CDR1 as MNHEY and CDR2 as SVGAGI. J gave up 8 bases and V 4 bases, and 4 bases lay outside the gene matches. CDR3 sequence: CASSWTGTDEQFF. Here the CDR3 DNA reads TGTGCCAGCAGTTGGACAGGGACAGATGAGCAGTTCTTC.

The gene calls are TRBV28 and TRBJ2-4, with D perhaps matching TRBD2 (6 bases). The CDR3 covers 17 residues. Trimming stripped 6 bases from V and 6 bases from J, with 24 bases between. The V gene's germline CDR1 is MDHEN and CDR2 SYDVKM. The CDR3 sequence: CASSTVWGDDDLNIQYF. The CDR3 DNA follows: TGTGCCAGCAGCACGGTTTGGGGGGACGATGACTTAAACATTCAGTACTTC.

This chain connects TRBV15 to TRBJ1-5, with a tentative D call TRBD1 (6 bases). The CDR3 contains 16 residues. Trimming pared 1 base from V and 0 bases from J, leaving 10 bases between. CDR1 and CDR2 (germline): LNHNV, YYDKDF (reference sequence). Written as DNA, the CDR3 is TGTGCCACCAGCAGAGGAGCAGGGGTTAGCAATCAGCCCCAGCATTTT. Translated, it gives CATSRGAGVSNQPQHF.

This chain uses TRBV7-9 with TRBJ2-7; 8 bases are a match to TRBD1. CDR3 size: 14 residues. The V gene end was trimmed by 1 base and the J gene end by 3 bases; junction bases not matched to a gene: 2. Per germline, CDR1 SEHNR and CDR2 FQNEAQ (reference sequence). The chain's CDR3 is CASSLGGTGYEQYF. CDR3 bases: TGTGCCAGCAGCTTAGGAGGGACAGGCTACGAGCAGTACTTC.

Of note for this clone: This CDR3 is also generated by other DNA sequences in the sample. Here the CDR3 reads CASSLGRGYEQYV. The CDR3 region has the DNA TGTGCCAGCAGTTTGGGCAGGGGCTACGAGCAGTACGTC. The rearrangement links TRBV27 to TRBJ2-7, with a weak D call TRBD1 (6 bases). V lost 3 bases and J 3 bases, leaving 9 bases between the germline ends. Germline V gives CDR1 MNHEY, CDR2 SMNVEV (reference sequence). The CDR3 covers 13 residues.

The rearrangement joins TRBV6-2 or TRBV6-3 to TRBJ2-7; a possible D gene is TRBD2 (5 bases). The V gene lost 2 bases and the J gene lost 2 bases, with 10 bases spanning the gap. Germline assignment: CDR1 MNHEY and CDR2 SVGEGT. The CDR3 contains 14 residues. CDR3 DNA: TGTGCCAGCAGTTACCTCGGAGGCCCCTACGAGCAGTACGTC. It is translated as CASSYLGGPYEQYV.

The chain combines TRBV6-1 with TRBJ1-4, with 10 nucleotides matching TRBD1. Germline loops: CDR1 MNHNS, CDR2 SASEGT. The CDR3 spans 15 residues. With V trimmed by 3 bases and J by 7 bases, 5 bases remained unmatched. This chain's CDR3 is CASSDGGTGAEKLFF. The CDR3 DNA sequence: TGTGCCAGCAGTGACGGAGGGACAGGGGCTGAAAAACTGTTTTTT.

CDR3 DNA sequence: TGTGCCAGCAGCCCTGGGACTTTCCAAGAGACCCAGTACTTC. This encodes CASSPGTFQETQYF. The V and J genes are TRBV11-2 and TRBJ2-5; weak D call: TRBD2 (6 bases). The germline gives CDR1 SGHAT, CDR2 FQNNGV. This CDR3 contains 14 residues. V lost 5 bases and J 1 base, leaving 11 bases between the germline ends.

This chain links TRBV5-5 with TRBJ1-5; TRBD1 aligns across 11 bases. The CDR3 spans 12 residues. V lost 4 bases, J lost 14 bases, and 5 bases stayed unmatched. Germline CDR1 reads SGHKS; CDR2 reads YYEKEE (reference sequence). DNA for the CDR3: TGTGCCAGCAGCACAGGACAGGGGGCTGAGCATTTT. Encoded protein: CASSTGQGAEHF.

The rearrangement uses TRBV7-2 and TRBJ2-5, with TRBD2 as a possible D gene (6 bases). The V gene's germline CDR1 is SGHTA and CDR2 FQGNSA. Trimming left V 1 base short and J 3 bases short, with 18 bases between. CDR3 length: 17 amino acids. This chain's CDR3 is CASSLEGPGAGKETQYF. The CDR3 nucleotides read TGTGCCAGCAGCTTAGAAGGGCCGGGCGCGGGAAAAGAGACCCAGTACTTC.